This T cell receptor (beta chain) was identified in a study of T cells in Graves' hyperthyroidism and ophthalmopathy. This clonotype has a handful of counts. Its antigen is unidentified. What was amplified from RNA transcripts were TCR beta CDR3 regions. The study used the HTBI primer set for a first-round RT-PCR of the TCR CDR3. TCRdb called the multiplex PCR reads again in MiXCR, with one record for every CDR3 protein. The data contain hundreds of thousands of distinct CDR3 sequences, roughly 37% of them singletons. The PBMCs were sourced from fresh peripheral blood (more than 9 ml). The study's findings and limits: Prediction of ophthalmopathy progression came a median approximately 6.5 months pre-onset. In the blood, most expanded thyroid clonotypes above 0.001 appeared as well.

This CDR3 has 14 amino acids. Trimming took off 10 bases at V and 6 bases at J, with 19 bases between the two ends. Per the germline V gene, CDR1 is ENHRY and CDR2 is SYGVKD. The sequenced sample was blood. This chain connects TRBV10-3 to TRBJ1-5; TRBD1 might be the D (6 bases). The TCR originated in a man younger than 30 with Graves' hyperthyroidism. The CDR3 loop reads CASRTSGEGQPQHF. The CDR3 DNA is TGTGCCAGCAGGACCTCAGGGGAGGGTCAGCCCCAGCATTTT.